These 14 T cell receptor beta chains were all obtained from the same sample, sequenced in a study of radiotherapy plus CTLA-4 blockade in lung cancer. The assay was immunoSEQ multiplex PCR, and TCRdb's table has in-frame clones only and misses some. The table shows around 53,000 clones, with approximately 86% occurring only once. The specimen was peripheral blood, collected from a patient treated with radiotherapy plus ipilimumab. Receptor source: a human donor with non-small cell lung cancer that progressed on radiotherapy plus ipilimumab. Some clones in this sample may be carry-over from other donors' samples.

This chain connects TRBV7-2 to TRBJ2-7; 9 nucleotides match TRBD2. This CDR3 has 16 amino acids. Germline values: CDR1 SGHTA, CDR2 FQGNSA. J lost 1 base, V lost 1 base, and 5 bases had no gene match. CDR3 loop: CASSLDYTSGSYEQYF. DNA of the CDR3: TGTGCCAGCAGCTTAGATTATACTAGCGGGTCCTACGAGCAGTACTTC. Together with reference TRBV7-2 and TRBJ2-7, the CDR3 gives the full variable domain: GAGVSQSPSNKVTEKGKDVELRCDPISGHTALYWYRQSLGQGLEFLIYFQGNSAPDKSGLPSDRFSAERTGGSVSTLTIQRTQQEDSAVYLCASSLDYTSGSYEQYFGPGTRLTVT.

This chain links TRBV5-1 with TRBJ2-6; a weak D match, TRBD2 (6 bases). V lost 0 bases to trimming and J lost 2 bases, with 12 bases between them. The CDR3 totals 17 residues. CDR1 is SGHRS, CDR2 YFSETQ, per germline. As DNA, the CDR3 is TGCGCCAGCAGCTTGGACAGCGGGCTGGCTGGGGCCAACGTCCTGACTTTC. It yields the protein CASSLDSGLAGANVLTF.

V is TRBV19 and J is TRBJ2-1, with D possibly matching TRBD1 (6 bases). CDR3 length equals 14 residues. The germline V and J ends were trimmed by 5 bases and 2 bases, with 10 bases remaining between them. Germline-derived CDR1 and CDR2 are LNHDA and SQIVND (reference sequence). The CDR3 loop reads CASSQGLTYNEQFF. Written as DNA, the CDR3 is TGTGCCAGTAGTCAGGGGTTAACCTACAATGAGCAGTTCTTC.

The CDR3 DNA reads as TGCGCCAGCAGCTCTACCGGGACTCCCCAAGAGACCCAGTACTTC. Its translation is CASSSTGTPQETQYF. The rearrangement links TRBV5-1 to TRBJ2-5, with a weak D call TRBD2 (6 bases). The V and J ends lost 3 bases and 1 base respectively, with 13 bases between them. CDR3 length: 15 amino acids. Germline lookup yields CDR1 SGHRS and CDR2 YFSETQ.

The V gene is TRBV27, the J gene TRBJ2-1; 7 positions agree with TRBD1. Trimming at V came to 2 bases and at J to 5 bases, leaving 3 bases not matched to a gene. In germline, CDR1 is MNHEY, CDR2 SMNVEV (reference sequence). CDR3 length: 14 amino acids. The CDR3 DNA reads as TGTGCCAGCAGTTTACTGGGACAGAACAATGAGCAGTTCTTC. This encodes CASSLLGQNNEQFF.

The V gene is TRBV5-1, the J gene TRBJ2-6, with a possible D match to TRBD2 (6 bases). Per the germline V gene, CDR1 is SGHRS and CDR2 is YFSETQ. The CDR3 runs to 18 residues. V dropped 4 bases and J dropped 2 bases, with 19 bases sitting between them. CDR3 region: CASSPGAGRYTGANVLTF. For the CDR3, the DNA is TGCGCCAGCAGCCCTGGGGCAGGGAGGTACACTGGGGCCAACGTCCTGACTTTC.

The rearrangement uses TRBV7-2 and TRBJ1-1, with a tentative D call TRBD1 (5 bases). CDR1 and CDR2 (germline): SGHTA, FQGNSA. Trimming shortened V by 5 bases and J by 7 bases, and 8 bases separated the two germline ends. This CDR3 spans 11 amino acids. The CDR3 DNA reads as TGTGCCAGCAGCAAACAGGTTGAAGCTTTCTTT. This gives the protein CASSKQVEAFF.

The J gene is TRBJ2-1, the V gene TRBV19, with TRBD2 matching over 10 bases. The V segment lost 7 bases and the J segment 2 bases; nucleotides outside the gene matches: 8. CDR1 and CDR2 (germline): LNHDA, SQIVND (reference sequence). The CDR3 totals 16 residues. The CDR3 protein is CASTSTTSGAYNEQFF. The CDR3 DNA follows: TGTGCCAGTACCTCAACCACTAGCGGGGCCTACAATGAGCAGTTCTTC. Variable domain in full (rest from reference TRBV19 and TRBJ2-1): DGGITQSPKYLFRKEGQNVTLSCEQNLNHDAMYWYRQDPGQGLRLIYYSQIVNDFQKGDIAEGYSVSREKKESFPLTVTSAQKNPTAFYLCASTSTTSGAYNEQFFGPGTRLTVL.

The V call is TRBV4-1, the J call TRBJ2-1, with D unresolved. The CDR3 has 14 residues. Germline CDR1 MGHRA, CDR2 YSYEKL. V was cut by 3 bases and J by 6 bases, with 12 bases left in between. The CDR3 DNA reads TGCGCCAGCAGCCAGCCTGTACTCGGCAATGAGCAGTTCTTC. Its translation is CASSQPVLGNEQFF.

The chain has TRBV7-9 and TRBJ2-1; no clear D gene. V lost 5 bases and J 6 bases, leaving 17 bases between the germline ends. In germline, CDR1 is SEHNR, CDR2 FQNEAQ (reference sequence). The CDR3 length is 15 residues. The CDR3 loop is CASSTGGSLSNEQFF. DNA for the CDR3: TGTGCCAGCAGCACGGGTGGCTCCCTGAGCAATGAGCAGTTCTTC.

The chain carries TRBV18 and TRBJ1-2; weak D call: TRBD1 (6 bases). The CDR3 totals 12 residues. V lost 5 bases and J 8 bases, leaving 12 bases between the germline ends. Germline loops: CDR1 KGHSH, CDR2 LQKENI. The CDR3: CASSNRDKGYTF. The CDR3 DNA reads TGTGCCAGCTCAAACCGGGACAAAGGCTACACCTTC.

The CDR3 DNA follows: TGTGCCTGGAGTGTACTTGCAGGCTACAATGAGCAGTTCTTC. Its translation: CAWSVLAGYNEQFF. The genes are TRBV30 and TRBJ2-1, with D unclear. The ends were cut back, 0 bases at V and 3 bases at J, with 9 bases in the middle. Germline-derived CDR1 and CDR2 are GTSNPN and SVGIG (reference sequence). CDR3 length equals 14 residues.

The J gene is TRBJ2-7, the V gene TRBV7-8; TRBD1 agrees at 7 bases. V lost 1 base to trimming and J lost 5 bases; unmatched junction nucleotides: 5. The CDR3 totals 14 residues. The germline CDR1 and CDR2 sequences are SGHVS and FQNEAQ. CDR3 amino acids: CASSLETGTHEQYF. The DNA of the CDR3 is TGTGCCAGCAGCTTAGAGACAGGGACCCACGAGCAGTACTTC.

This chain uses TRBV6-9 with TRBJ2-7, with D hard to call. The CDR3 runs 11 residues. Germline-derived CDR1 and CDR2 are MNHGY and SVAAGI. The germline V and J ends were trimmed by 7 bases and 0 bases, with 4 bases remaining between them. This CDR3 is CASTSSYEQYF. The CDR3 nucleotides are TGTGCCAGCACCTCCTCCTACGAGCAGTACTTC.